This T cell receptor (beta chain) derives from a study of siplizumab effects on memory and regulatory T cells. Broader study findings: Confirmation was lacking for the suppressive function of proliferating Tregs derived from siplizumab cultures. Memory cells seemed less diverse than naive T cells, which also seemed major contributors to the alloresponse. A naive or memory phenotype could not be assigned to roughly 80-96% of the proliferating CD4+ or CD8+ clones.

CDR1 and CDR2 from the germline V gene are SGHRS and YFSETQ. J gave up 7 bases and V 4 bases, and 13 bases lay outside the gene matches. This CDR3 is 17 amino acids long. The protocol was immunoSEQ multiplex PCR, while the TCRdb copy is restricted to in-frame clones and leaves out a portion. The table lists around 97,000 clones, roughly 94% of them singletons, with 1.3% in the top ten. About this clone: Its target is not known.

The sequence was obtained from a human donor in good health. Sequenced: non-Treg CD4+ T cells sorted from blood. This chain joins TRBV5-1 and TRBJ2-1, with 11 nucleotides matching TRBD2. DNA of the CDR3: TGCGCCAGCAGCCCCCCCCAAGGTAGCGGGAGGGCGAATGAGCAGTTCTTC. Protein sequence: CASSPPQGSGRANEQFF.